This record concerns one T cell receptor beta chain sequence. Germline assignment: CDR1 MGHRA and CDR2 YSYEKL. The V end was cut by 3 bases, the J end by 0 bases, with 9 bases between. The CDR3 has 15 amino acids. These data are taken from a study of T-cell reconstitution after alpha-beta-depleted transplantation in children. Unique molecular identifiers were incorporated when the TCRbeta library was constructed. Each CDR3 protein gets one entry after TCRdb re-called the PCR reads with MiXCR. The table includes 400,000 to 500,000 distinct CDR3 sequences, approximately 11% detected once. This specimen was PBMCs from the stem cell graft donor, taken from the stem cell graft. This TCR was sampled from a human donor who donated a stem cell graft to a child with acute myeloid leukemia. The chain recombines TRBV4-1 with TRBJ1-5; D gene unclear. The CDR3 coding sequence is TGCGCCAGCAGCCAGTACAGAAATAGCAATCAGCCCCAGCATTTT. It codes for CASSQYRNSNQPQHF.